The T cell receptor beta chain described here comes from a study of T cells in Graves' hyperthyroidism and ophthalmopathy. In its sample, this clonotype was seen a few times. Its antigen remains unidentified. Overall study results and limits: Ophthalmopathy, as predicted by the model, came a median about seven months after the prediction.

Germline V lookup: CDR1 GTSNPN, CDR2 SVGIG (reference sequence). This CDR3 region has 16 residues. Trimming stripped 0 bases from V and 2 bases from J, with 14 bases between. RNA transcripts served as the template for amplifying TCR beta CDR3 regions. A first-round RT-PCR of the TCR CDR3 used the HTBI primer set. MiXCR, applied by TCRdb to the multiplex PCR reads, yields one record per CDR3 protein. The sample comprises 500,000 to 700,000 distinct CDR3 sequences, 15% to 20% of which are singletons, and around a sixth rests with the top ten. Graves' hyperthyroidism showing no ophthalmopathy progression within 18 months was considered stable. Patients aged 18 to 65 had newly diagnosed hyperthyroidism of under 2 months' duration. Any patient presenting with uncontrolled infection, other autoimmune disease, pregnancy or lactation was left out.

Sequencing was carried out using blood. The source is a woman aged 18-35 years with Graves' hyperthyroidism. The V gene is TRBV30, the J gene TRBJ1-5; weak D call: TRBD1 (6 bases). The CDR3 coding sequence is TGTGCCTGGAGTGTACAATCGACAGGCGGCAATCAGCCCCAGCATTTT. This gives the protein CAWSVQSTGGNQPQHF. Using reference TRBV30 and TRBJ1-5 for the parts outside the CDR3, the full variable domain is SQTIHQWPATLVQPVGSPLSLECTVEGTSNPNLYWYRQAAGRGLQLLFYSVGIGQISSEVPQNLSASRPQDRQFILSSKKLLLSDSGFYLCAWSVQSTGGNQPQHFGDGTRLSIL.